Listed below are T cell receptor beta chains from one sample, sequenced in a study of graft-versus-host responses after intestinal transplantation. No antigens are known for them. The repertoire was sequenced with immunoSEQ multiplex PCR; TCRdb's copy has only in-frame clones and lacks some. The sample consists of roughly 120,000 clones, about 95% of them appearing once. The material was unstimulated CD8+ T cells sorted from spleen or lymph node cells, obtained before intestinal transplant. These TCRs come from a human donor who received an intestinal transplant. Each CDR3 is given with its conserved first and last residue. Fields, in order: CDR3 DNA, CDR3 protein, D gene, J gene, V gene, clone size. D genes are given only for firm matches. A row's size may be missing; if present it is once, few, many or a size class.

TGTGCCAGCAAGGGATTCGCGGGGTGGCATGAGCAGTTCTTC	CASKGFAGWHEQFF	.	TRBJ2-1	TRBV27	.
TGCAGCGCACTAGCGGTCACCTCCTACGAGCAGTACTTC	CSALAVTSYEQYF	TRBD2	TRBJ2-7	TRBV29-1	.
TGTGCCAGCAGCCCCGCCACCTCTGGGGCCAACGTCCTGACTTTC	CASSPATSGANVLTF	.	TRBJ2-6	TRBV7-6	.
TGTGCCAGCAGCTTGGGGGTGAACACTGAAGCTTTCTTT	CASSLGVNTEAFF	.	TRBJ1-1	TRBV5-4	few
TGTGCCAGCAGCGTAGAAGGGACGGGAGGCTACGAGCAGTACTTC	CASSVEGTGGYEQYF	TRBD2	TRBJ2-7	TRBV9	.
TGTGCCAGCAGCTTGGGGCTCGCGGAGGCAGATACGCAGTATTTT	CASSLGLAEADTQYF	.	TRBJ2-3	TRBV5-4	.
TGTGCCAGCAGTTTAACGGGACTACTAGCCAAAAACATTCAGTACTTC	CASSLTGLLAKNIQYF	TRBD2	TRBJ2-4	TRBV28	once
TGTGCCAGCAGCTTTAACCCCACCAATGAGCAGTTCTTC	CASSFNPTNEQFF	.	TRBJ2-1	TRBV5-6	.
TGTGCCAGCAGCTTAAATGAAGAGGGGCGGCTAGCCAAAAACATTCAGTACTTC	CASSLNEEGRLAKNIQYF	.	TRBJ2-4	TRBV7-8	.
TGTGCCAGCAGCTGGGGAACAGGGAAGTCGTTCTTC	CASSWGTGKSFF	.	TRBJ2-1	TRBV5-6	.
TGTGCCAGCAGTAACGCGGGGGGGTCCCAAGAGACCCAGTACTTC	CASSNAGGSQETQYF	TRBD2	TRBJ2-5	TRBV6-5	.
TGCGCCAGCAGCCAAGTCCACAGCGGGGGGGACTACGAGCAGTACTTC	CASSQVHSGGDYEQYF	TRBD2	TRBJ2-7	TRBV4-1	.
TGTGCCAGCAGTCCCCGACAGGGTCAGTACTTC	CASSPRQGQYF	TRBD1	TRBJ2-7	TRBV28	.
TGCGCCAGCAGCTTGGAGCCCGGGACAGGGGTGAGAGGGAACACCGGGGAGCTGTTTTTT	CASSLEPGTGVRGNTGELFF	TRBD1	TRBJ2-2	TRBV5-1	.
TGTGCCAGCAGCTTAGCAGCTCTTGGAGAGACCCAGTACTTC	CASSLAALGETQYF	.	TRBJ2-5	TRBV7-2	.
TGTGCCAGCAGTTTACCGGGACAAGTTGCAAGCTCCTATAATTCACCCCTCCACTTT	CASSLPGQVASSYNSPLHF	.	TRBJ1-6	TRBV28	.
TGTGCCAGCAGCCCGACTAGAGCCCCCGAGCAGTACTTC	CASSPTRAPEQYF	.	TRBJ2-7	TRBV2	.
TGCGCCAGCAGCGCTAGCGTCTCCTACGAGCAGTACTTC	CASSASVSYEQYF	.	TRBJ2-7	TRBV4-1	once
TGTGCCAGCAGTGATCCCTTCCTAGTTGTTGGCACAGATACGCAGTATTTT	CASSDPFLVVGTDTQYF	.	TRBJ2-3	TRBV2	.
TGTGCCAGCAGCTTAGGCGGGTACCAAGAGACCCAGTACTTC	CASSLGGYQETQYF	.	TRBJ2-5	TRBV7-2	.
TGTGCCAGCAGCTTGCGGGGGGTCGAAGCTTTCTTT	CASSLRGVEAFF	.	TRBJ1-1	TRBV5-6	medium-sized
TGTGCCAGCAGCCATTTAGCGGGAGGGCGCTGGGAGACCCAGTACTTC	CASSHLAGGRWETQYF	TRBD2	TRBJ2-5	TRBV14	.
TGTGCCAGCAGCTTAGGTGGTGCTAGCGGGAGAGTAACAGATACGCAGTATTTT	CASSLGGASGRVTDTQYF	TRBD2	TRBJ2-3	TRBV7-9	.
TGTGCCAGCAGGAACCGGGGCCCAGTCTACGAGCAGTACTTC	CASRNRGPVYEQYF	.	TRBJ2-7	TRBV2	.
TGTGCCAGCAGCTCCACAGGGGGGATAGAGACCCAGTACTTC	CASSSTGGIETQYF	TRBD1	TRBJ2-5	TRBV7-3	.
TGTGCCAGCAGCCAAGGGGCATACGTTTTCCAGGGACGGAACTATGGCTGCACCTTC	CASSQGAYVFQGRNYGCTF	.	TRBJ1-2	TRBV4-2	.
TGTGCCAGTAGTATAGGGACAGGGAAACAGCCCCAGCATTTT	CASSIGTGKQPQHF	TRBD1	TRBJ1-5	TRBV19	.